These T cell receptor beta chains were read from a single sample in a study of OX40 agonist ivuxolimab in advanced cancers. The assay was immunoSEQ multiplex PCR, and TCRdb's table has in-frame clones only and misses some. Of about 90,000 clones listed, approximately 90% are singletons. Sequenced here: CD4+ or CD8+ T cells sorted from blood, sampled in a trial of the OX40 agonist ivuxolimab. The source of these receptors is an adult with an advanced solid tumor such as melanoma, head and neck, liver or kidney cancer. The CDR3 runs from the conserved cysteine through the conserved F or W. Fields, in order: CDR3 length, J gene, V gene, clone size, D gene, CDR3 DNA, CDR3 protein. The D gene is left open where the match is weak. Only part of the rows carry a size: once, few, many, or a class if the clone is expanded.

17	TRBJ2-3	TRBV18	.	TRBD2	TGTGCCAGCTCACCACCGGGGTCAGGGAGGGCCAGCGATACGCAGTATTTT	CASSPPGSGRASDTQYF
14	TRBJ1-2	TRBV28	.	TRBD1	TGTGCCAGCAGCCGACAGGGGGCCCACTATGGCTACACCTTC	CASSRQGAHYGYTF
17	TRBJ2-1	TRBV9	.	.	TGTGCCAGCAGCGTTGACTTGTCGGGCAAGAAGAGAAATGAGCAGTTCTTC	CASSVDLSGKKRNEQFF
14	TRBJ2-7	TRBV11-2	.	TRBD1	TGTGCCAGCGCCAGAGGGGGCGGCACCTACGAGCAGTACTTC	CASARGGGTYEQYF
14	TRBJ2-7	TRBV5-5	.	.	TGTGCCAGCAGCTTCCGGGACGCAACCTACGAGCAGTACTTC	CASSFRDATYEQYF
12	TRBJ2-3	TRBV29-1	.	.	TGCAGCGTTGAGCCTAGCCGAGATACGCAGTATTTT	CSVEPSRDTQYF
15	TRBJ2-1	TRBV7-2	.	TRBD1	TGTGCCAGCAGTTCCGGGACAGGGACCTACAATGAGCAGTTCTTC	CASSSGTGTYNEQFF
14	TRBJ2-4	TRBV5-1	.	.	TGCGCCAGCAGCTTGGGGAGAGAGGAAAACATTCAGTACTTC	CASSLGREENIQYF
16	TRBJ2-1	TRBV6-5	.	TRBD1	TGTGCCAGCAGTTACTCCGGGACAGGCACAGGGGGTGAGCAGTTCTTC	CASSYSGTGTGGEQFF
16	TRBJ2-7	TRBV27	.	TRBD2	TGTGCCAGCAGCCCGGGGACTAGCGGGATTACCTACGAGCAGTACTTC	CASSPGTSGITYEQYF
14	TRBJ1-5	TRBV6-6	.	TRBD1	TGTGCCAGCCAGGGGGCTTATAGCAATCAGCCCCAGCATTTT	CASQGAYSNQPQHF
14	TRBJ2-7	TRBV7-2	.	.	TGTGCCAGCAGCCCCGACTGGGGAGCCTACGAGCAGTACTTC	CASSPDWGAYEQYF
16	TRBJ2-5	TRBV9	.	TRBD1	TGTGCCAGCAGCCAATACCAGGGGGCTGATGGAGGGACCCAGTACTTC	CASSQYQGADGGTQYF
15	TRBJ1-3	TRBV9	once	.	TGTGCCAGCAGCCCCAGTCCGAGCTCTGGAAACACCATATATTTT	CASSPSPSSGNTIYF
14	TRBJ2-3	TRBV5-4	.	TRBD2	TGTGCCTTTTCGGGACTAGCGGTCTCAGATACGCAGTATTTT	CAFSGLAVSDTQYF
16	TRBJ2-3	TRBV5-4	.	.	TGTGCCAGCAGCTTGGCCCCGGGACTCCACACAGATACGCAGTATTTT	CASSLAPGLHTDTQYF
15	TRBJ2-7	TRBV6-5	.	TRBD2	TGTGCCAGCAGTGCCGGGACTAGCGCCTCCTACGAGCAGTACTTC	CASSAGTSASYEQYF
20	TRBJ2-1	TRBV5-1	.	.	TGCGCCAGCAGCTTACGTCCGACACAGGGAGCAACACTTACCTACAATGAGCAGTTCTTC	CASSLRPTQGATLTYNEQFF
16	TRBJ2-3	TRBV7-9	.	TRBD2	TGTGCCAGCAGCATGTCCGGGACTACCCTCACAGATACGCAGTATTTT	CASSMSGTTLTDTQYF
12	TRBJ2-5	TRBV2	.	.	TGTGCCAGCAGTGGGGTCCAGGGGACCCAGTACTTC	CASSGVQGTQYF
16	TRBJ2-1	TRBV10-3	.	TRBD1	TGTGCCATCAGTGACACAAACAGGGGGCTAGACAATGAGCAGTTCTTC	CAISDTNRGLDNEQFF
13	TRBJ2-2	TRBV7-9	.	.	TGTGCCAGCAGCTTAGAGTGGTCCGGGGAGCTGTTTTTT	CASSLEWSGELFF
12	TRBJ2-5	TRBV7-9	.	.	TGTGCCAGCTCGGGACTTCAAGAGACCCAGTACTTC	CASSGLQETQYF
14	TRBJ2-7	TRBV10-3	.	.	TGTGCCATCAGTGACGTTAAGGGGATTGGCGAGCAGTACTTC	CAISDVKGIGEQYF
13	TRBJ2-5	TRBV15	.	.	TGTGCCACCAGCAGAGATATAGGAGAGACCCAGTACTTC	CATSRDIGETQYF
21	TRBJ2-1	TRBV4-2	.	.	TGTGCCAGCAGCCAAGATGCCGGGGCAGTGGTAGCACCGAGCTCCTACAATGAGCAGTTCTTC	CASSQDAGAVVAPSSYNEQFF
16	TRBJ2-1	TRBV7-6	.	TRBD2	TGTGCCAGCAGCTTAGTAACTAGCGGACCTGAGAATGAGCAGTTCTTC	CASSLVTSGPENEQFF
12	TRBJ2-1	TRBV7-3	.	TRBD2	TGTGCCAGCAGCTCTAGCGGGATAAAGCAGTTCTTC	CASSSSGIKQFF
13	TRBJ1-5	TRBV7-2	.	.	TGTGCCAGCAATATGGGGGGGGGCCTGCCCCAGCATTTT	CASNMGGGLPQHF
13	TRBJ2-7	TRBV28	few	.	TGTGCCAGCCGGGGACACCCCACCTACGAGCAGTACTTC	CASRGHPTYEQYF
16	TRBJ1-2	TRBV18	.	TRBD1	TGTGCCAGCTCACCACAGGGGACAGGGCCCCCCATCGGCTACACCTTC	CASSPQGTGPPIGYTF
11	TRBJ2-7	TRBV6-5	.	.	TGTGCCAGCAGGGACAGTTACGAGCAGTACTTC	CASRDSYEQYF
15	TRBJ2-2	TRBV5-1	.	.	TGCGCCAGCAGCTTAGCGGGACAGGACACCGGGGAGCTGTTTTTT	CASSLAGQDTGELFF
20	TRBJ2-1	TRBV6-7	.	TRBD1	TGTGCCAGCAGCCGTCCGGGACAGGGGACCGTCGAACGGGAGAGGAATGAGCAGTTCTTC	CASSRPGQGTVERERNEQFF
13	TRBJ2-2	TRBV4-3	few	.	TGCGCCAGCAGCCAAGATGGGGCCGGGGAGCTGTTTTTT	CASSQDGAGELFF